The 8 T cell receptor beta chains reported below all come from one sample, sequenced in a study of blood T cell repertoires in COVID-19. Using immunoSEQ multiplex PCR, the repertoire was profiled, and TCRdb retains in-frame clones only, with some absent. The sample contains about 87,000 clones, under 85% of which appear only once. The material sequenced was peripheral blood. Receptor source: a woman between 70 and 85 years old with acute or convalescent COVID-19.

The chain has TRBV5-1 and TRBJ1-1; possibly TRBD1 for D (6 bases). The CDR3 loop spans 15 amino acids. From germline, CDR1 is SGHRS and CDR2 YFSETQ. V gave up 0 bases and J gave up 1 base, with 10 bases separating them. The DNA of the CDR3 is TGCGCCAGCAGCTTGGACCAGGGGTGGAACACTGAAGCTTTCTTT. Protein: CASSLDQGWNTEAFF.

The chain combines TRBV4-1 with TRBJ2-2, with 9 bases identical to TRBD1. This CDR3 has 15 residues. CDR1 is MGHRA, CDR2 YSYEKL, per germline. V lost 0 bases to trimming and J lost 5 bases; unmatched junction nucleotides: 1. CDR3 DNA: TGCGCCAGCAGCCAAGAACAGGGGGCAACCGGGGAGCTGTTTTTT. Translating gives CASSQEQGATGELFF.

This clone showed up just once. The V call is TRBV6-1, the J call TRBJ1-4; D gene ambiguous. Trimming cost V 1 base and J 7 bases, with 16 bases left between them. Per germline, CDR1 MNHNS and CDR2 SASEGT. This CDR3 contains 16 residues. CDR3 sequence reads: CASSEGTFMGSEKLFF. The CDR3 nucleotides read TGTGCCAGCAGTGAAGGGACTTTCATGGGAAGTGAAAAACTGTTTTTT.

The chain couples TRBV9 to TRBJ2-7; possible D gene TRBD1, 5 bases. This CDR3 spans 14 amino acids. The V and J ends lost 3 bases and 7 bases respectively, with 17 bases between them. The V gene's germline CDR1 is SGDLS and CDR2 YYNGEE. In nucleotides, the CDR3 is TGTGCCAGCAGCGCCCTGAGCAACTACAGGGAGCAGTACTTC. Its protein product is CASSALSNYREQYF.

In the case of this clone: This CDR3 is also generated by other DNA sequences in the sample. V gene TRBV5-6 combines with J gene TRBJ1-1; 7 nucleotides agree with TRBD1. The CDR3 has 14 amino acids. Germline CDR1 reads SGHDT; CDR2 reads YYEEEE. Trimming removed 2 bases from V and 6 bases from J; junction bases left unmatched: 7. The CDR3 loop reads CASSLRGQGSEAFF. The CDR3 region has the DNA TGTGCCAGCAGCTTAAGGGGGCAGGGGTCTGAAGCTTTCTTT.

This clone came up once. This sequence joins TRBV24-1 and TRBJ2-1; 10 bases are shared with TRBD2. The junction had 9 bases not matched to a gene; V was cut back by 1 base and J by 10 bases. The CDR3 is 16 amino acids. Looked up from germline, CDR1 is KGHDR and CDR2 is SFDVKD. The CDR3 DNA reads TGTGCCACCAGTGATTTTACCAGCGGGGGGGCTGGGGAGCAGTTCTTC. Translation gives CATSDFTSGGAGEQFF.

The chain recombines TRBV5-4 with TRBJ1-3; 8 nucleotides align to TRBD1. Trimming took 4 bases from V and 3 from J; bases not matched to a gene: 3. Germline loops: CDR1 SGHNT, CDR2 YYREEE (reference sequence). CDR3 length equals 14 residues. The CDR3 region has the DNA TGTGCCAGCAGCCTGGACAGGGTTGGAAACACCATATATTTT. Translated: CASSLDRVGNTIYF.

The chain joins TRBV28 to TRBJ1-1; 10 nucleotides match TRBD1. The J segment lost 1 base and the V segment lost 5 bases, leaving 13 bases of the junction unmatched. Germline values: CDR1 MDHEN, CDR2 SYDVKM. The CDR3 spans 18 residues. The CDR3 nucleotides read TGTGCCAGCAGTCCTACCAGAGGACAGGGGGGACCGAACACTGAAGCTTTCTTT. Protein: CASSPTRGQGGPNTEAFF.